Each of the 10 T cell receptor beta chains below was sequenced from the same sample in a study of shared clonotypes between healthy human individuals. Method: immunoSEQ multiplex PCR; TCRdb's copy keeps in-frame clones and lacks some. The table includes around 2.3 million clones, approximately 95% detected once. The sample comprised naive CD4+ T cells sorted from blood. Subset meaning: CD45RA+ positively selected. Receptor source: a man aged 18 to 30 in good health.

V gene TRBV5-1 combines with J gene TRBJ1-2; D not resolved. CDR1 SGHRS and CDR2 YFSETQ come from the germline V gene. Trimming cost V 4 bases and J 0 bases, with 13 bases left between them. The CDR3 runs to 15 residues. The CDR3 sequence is CASSVDGYSNYGYTF. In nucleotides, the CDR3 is TGCGCCAGCAGCGTGGACGGATACTCTAACTATGGCTACACCTTC.

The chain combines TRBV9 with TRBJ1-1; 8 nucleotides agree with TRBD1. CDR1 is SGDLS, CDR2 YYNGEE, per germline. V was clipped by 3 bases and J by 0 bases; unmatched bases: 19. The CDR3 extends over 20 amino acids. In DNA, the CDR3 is TGTGCCAGCAGCGCCAACCCTTATAGGACAGGGTGGAAGATGAACACTGAAGCTTTCTTT. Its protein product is CASSANPYRTGWKMNTEAFF.

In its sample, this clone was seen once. CDR3 sequence reads: CAYTTGGKGNQPQHF. DNA of the CDR3: TGTGCCTATACAACAGGCGGCAAGGGCAATCAGCCCCAGCATTTT. The chain couples TRBV30 to TRBJ1-5; D possibly corresponds to TRBD1 (5 bases). Germline assignment: CDR1 GTSNPN and CDR2 SVGIG (reference sequence). Trimming cost V 7 bases and J 2 bases, with 18 bases left between them. This CDR3 is built from 15 residues.

The CDR3 spells CSVARGTTNTEAFF. The CDR3 DNA reads TGCAGCGTTGCACGGGGGACAACGAACACTGAAGCTTTCTTT. V usage is TRBV29-1 and J usage is TRBJ1-1, with D perhaps matching TRBD1 (6 bases). The CDR3 extends over 14 amino acids. Germline V gene sequence: CDR1 SQVTM, CDR2 ANQGSEA. Trimming took off 4 bases at V and 1 base at J, with 13 bases between the two ends.

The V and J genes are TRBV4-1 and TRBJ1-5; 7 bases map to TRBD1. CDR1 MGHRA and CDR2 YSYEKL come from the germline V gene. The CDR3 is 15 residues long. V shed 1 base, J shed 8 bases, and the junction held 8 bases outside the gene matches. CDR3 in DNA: TGCGCCAGCAGCCAAGTTGACAGGGAGCTCAAGCCCCAGCATTTT. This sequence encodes CASSQVDRELKPQHF.

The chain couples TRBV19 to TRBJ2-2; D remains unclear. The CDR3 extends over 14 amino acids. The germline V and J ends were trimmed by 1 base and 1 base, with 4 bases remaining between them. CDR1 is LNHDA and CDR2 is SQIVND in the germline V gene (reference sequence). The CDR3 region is CASSIGMNTGELFF. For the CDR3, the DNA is TGTGCCAGTAGTATAGGTATGAACACCGGGGAGCTGTTTTTT.

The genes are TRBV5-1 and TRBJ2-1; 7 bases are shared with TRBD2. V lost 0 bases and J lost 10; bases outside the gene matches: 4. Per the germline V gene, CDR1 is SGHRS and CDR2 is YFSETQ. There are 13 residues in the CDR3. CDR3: CASSLASGDEQFF. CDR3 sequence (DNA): TGCGCCAGCAGCTTGGCCAGCGGGGACGAGCAGTTCTTC.

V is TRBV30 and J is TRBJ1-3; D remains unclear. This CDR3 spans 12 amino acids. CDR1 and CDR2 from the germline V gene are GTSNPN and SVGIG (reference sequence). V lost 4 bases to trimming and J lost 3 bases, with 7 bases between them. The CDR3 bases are TGTGCCTGGACCACCGGTGGAAACACCATATATTTT. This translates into CAWTTGGNTIYF.

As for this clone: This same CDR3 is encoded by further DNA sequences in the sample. This chain's CDR3 is CASSLNRDGNSPLHF. The CDR3 DNA reads TGTGCCAGCAGTTTGAACAGGGATGGCAATTCACCCCTCCACTTT. The chain uses TRBV6-5 and TRBJ1-6; a possible D gene is TRBD1 (6 bases). Germline loops: CDR1 MNHEY, CDR2 SVGAGI. V lost 4 bases to trimming and J lost 7 bases, with 14 bases between them. CDR3 length: 15 residues.

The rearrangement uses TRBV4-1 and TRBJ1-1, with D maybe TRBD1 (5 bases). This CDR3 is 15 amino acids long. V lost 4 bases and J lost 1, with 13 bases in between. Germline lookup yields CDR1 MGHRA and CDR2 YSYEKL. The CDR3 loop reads CASSPGGRGNTEAFF. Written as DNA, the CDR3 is TGCGCCAGCAGCCCCGGGGGTCGGGGGAACACTGAAGCTTTCTTT.